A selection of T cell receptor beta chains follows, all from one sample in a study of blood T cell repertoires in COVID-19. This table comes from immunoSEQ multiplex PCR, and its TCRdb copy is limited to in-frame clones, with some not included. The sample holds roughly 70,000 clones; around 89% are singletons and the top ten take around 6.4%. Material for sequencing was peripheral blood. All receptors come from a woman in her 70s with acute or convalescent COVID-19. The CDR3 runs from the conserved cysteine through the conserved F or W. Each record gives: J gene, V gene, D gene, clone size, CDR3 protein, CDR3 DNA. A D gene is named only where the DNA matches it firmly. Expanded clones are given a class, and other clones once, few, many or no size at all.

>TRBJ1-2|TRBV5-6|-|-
CASSLDNDGYTF
TGTGCCAGCAGCTTGGATAATGATGGCTACACCTTC
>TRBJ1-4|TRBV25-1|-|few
CASSLGRVEKLFF
TGTGCCAGCAGTCTCGGCAGGGTGGAAAAACTGTTTTTT
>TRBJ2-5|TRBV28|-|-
CASSSGQKETQYF
TGTGCCAGCAGTTCAGGACAGAAAGAGACCCAGTACTTC
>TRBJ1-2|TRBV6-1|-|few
CASSDRRNYGYTF
TGTGCCAGCAGTGACCGGAGGAACTATGGCTACACCTTC
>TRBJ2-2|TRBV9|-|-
CASSSLGGSTGELFF
TGTGCCAGCAGCTCCCTAGGGGGATCCACCGGGGAGCTGTTTTTT
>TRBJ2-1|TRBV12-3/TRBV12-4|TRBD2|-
CASSGEGRTEQFF
TGTGCCAGCAGCGGGGAGGGCCGTACTGAGCAGTTCTTC
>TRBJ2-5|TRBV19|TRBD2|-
CASSPPGLVGETQYF
TGTGCCAGTAGTCCCCCCGGACTAGTAGGGGAGACCCAGTACTTC
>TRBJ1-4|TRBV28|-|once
CASSLRVRTELFF
TGTGCCAGCAGTTTAAGGGTCCGGACAGAACTGTTTTTT
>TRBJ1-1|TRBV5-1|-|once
CASSTRDSNTEAFF
TGCGCCAGCAGCACCCGGGACTCGAACACTGAAGCTTTCTTT
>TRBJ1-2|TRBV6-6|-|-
CASSFTGTYGYTF
TGTGCCAGCAGTTTTACAGGGACCTATGGCTACACCTTC
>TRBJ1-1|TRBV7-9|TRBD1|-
CASSPSKGQGKAFF
TGTGCCAGCAGCCCTTCTAAAGGACAGGGGAAAGCTTTCTTT
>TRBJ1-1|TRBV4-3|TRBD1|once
CASSRSGGGEAFF
TGCGCCAGCAGCCGGTCAGGGGGAGGTGAAGCTTTCTTT
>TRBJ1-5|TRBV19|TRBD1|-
CASSTTGTGVQPQHF
TGTGCCAGTAGTACAACCGGGACAGGGGTTCAGCCCCAGCATTTT
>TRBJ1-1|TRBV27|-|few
CASSFRREMNTEAFF
TGTGCCAGCAGTTTTCGCCGGGAGATGAACACTGAAGCTTTCTTT
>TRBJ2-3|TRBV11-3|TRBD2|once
CASSPTGTSGGSDTQYF
TGTGCCAGCAGCCCTACCGGGACTAGCGGGGGGAGTGATACGCAGTATTTT
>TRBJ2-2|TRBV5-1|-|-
CASKEASSNTGELFF
TGCGCCAGCAAAGAGGCAAGTTCTAACACCGGGGAGCTGTTTTTT
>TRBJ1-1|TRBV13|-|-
CASSFSLTGNTEAFF
TGTGCCAGCAGCTTTTCCTTGACGGGGAACACTGAAGCTTTCTTT
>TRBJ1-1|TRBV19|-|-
CASSIPQGTEAFF
TGTGCCAGTAGTATCCCCCAGGGGACTGAAGCTTTCTTT
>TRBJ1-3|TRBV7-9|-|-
CASSSLGFLAGNTIYF
TGTGCCAGCAGCTCCCTGGGCTTCCTAGCGGGAAACACCATATATTTT
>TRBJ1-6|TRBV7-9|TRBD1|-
CASSLKGQGSNSPLHF
TGTGCCAGCAGCTTAAAGGGACAGGGGTCCAATTCACCCCTCCACTTT
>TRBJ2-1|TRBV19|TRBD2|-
CASSSTGGGYNEQFF
TGTGCCAGTAGTAGTACGGGAGGGGGATACAATGAGCAGTTCTTC
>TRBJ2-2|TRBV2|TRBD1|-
CASRLQGANTGELFF
TGTGCCAGCAGGCTACAGGGGGCGAACACCGGGGAGCTGTTTTTT
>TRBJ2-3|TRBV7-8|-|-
CASSLEGGGHTDTQYF
TGTGCCAGCAGCCTCGAGGGCGGGGGCCACACAGATACGCAGTATTTT
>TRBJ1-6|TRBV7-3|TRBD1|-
CASSPGQLGSPLHF
TGTGCCAGCAGCCCGGGACAGTTGGGTTCACCCCTCCACTTT
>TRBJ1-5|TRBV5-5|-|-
CASSLAVIEGQPQHF
TGTGCCAGCAGCTTGGCTGTGATCGAGGGCCAGCCCCAGCATTTT
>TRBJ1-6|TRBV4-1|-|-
CASSQAGEGSPLHF
TGCGCCAGCAGCCAAGCAGGGGAGGGTTCACCCCTCCACTTT
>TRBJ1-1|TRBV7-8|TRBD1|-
CASSPRQGRTKGTEAFF
TGTGCCAGCAGCCCTAGACAGGGGAGGACTAAGGGCACTGAAGCTTTCTTT
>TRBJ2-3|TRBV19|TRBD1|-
CASSTRTGANFKDTQYF
TGTGCCAGTAGTACTCGGACAGGGGCTAATTTTAAAGATACGCAGTATTTT
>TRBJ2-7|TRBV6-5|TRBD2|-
CASSTRGTSGEQYF
TGTGCCAGCAGTACAAGAGGGACTAGCGGGGAGCAGTACTTC
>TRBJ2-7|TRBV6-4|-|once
CASRRDKFYEQYF
TGTGCCAGCCGACGGGACAAGTTCTACGAGCAGTACTTC
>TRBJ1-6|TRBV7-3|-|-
CASATGSNSPLHF
TGTGCCAGCGCCACGGGGTCTAATTCACCCCTCCACTTT
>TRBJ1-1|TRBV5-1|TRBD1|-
CASSFGQGRKNTEAFF
TGCGCCAGCAGCTTTGGACAGGGTAGGAAGAACACTGAAGCTTTCTTT
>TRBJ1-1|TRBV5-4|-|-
CASSPGQVNTEAFF
TGTGCCAGCAGCCCCGGACAAGTGAACACTGAAGCTTTCTTT
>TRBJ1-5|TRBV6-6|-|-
CASSYYGNSNQPQHF
TGTGCCAGCAGTTATTACGGGAATAGCAATCAGCCCCAGCATTTT
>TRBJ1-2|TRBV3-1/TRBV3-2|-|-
CASSPWGGGDGYTF
TGTGCCAGCAGCCCCTGGGGAGGGGGAGATGGCTACACCTTC
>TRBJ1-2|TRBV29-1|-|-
CSVDRGGYGYTF
TGCAGCGTTGATCGGGGGGGCTATGGCTACACCTTC
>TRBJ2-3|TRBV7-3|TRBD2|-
CASSPRKGGRGTDTQYF
TGTGCCAGCAGCCCCCGGAAGGGCGGGAGGGGTACAGATACGCAGTATTTT
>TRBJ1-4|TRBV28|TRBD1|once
CASSLQGAGEKLFF
TGTGCCAGCAGTCTTCAGGGGGCAGGGGAAAAACTGTTTTTT
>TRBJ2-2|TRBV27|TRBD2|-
CASSLGPGLAGPMNTGELFF
TGTGCCAGCAGTTTGGGACCGGGACTAGCGGGACCCATGAACACCGGGGAGCTGTTTTTT
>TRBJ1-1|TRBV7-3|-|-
CASSLNGNTEAFF
TGTGCCAGCAGCTTAAACGGGAACACTGAAGCTTTCTTT
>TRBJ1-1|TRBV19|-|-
CACRVDTEAFF
TGTGCCTGTCGGGTTGACACTGAAGCTTTCTTT
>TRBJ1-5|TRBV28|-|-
CASRLTGNSNQPQHF
TGTGCCAGCAGACTGACAGGAAATAGCAATCAGCCCCAGCATTTT
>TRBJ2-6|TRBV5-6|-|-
CASSPFGANVLTF
TGTGCCAGCAGCCCTTTTGGGGCCAACGTCCTGACTTTC
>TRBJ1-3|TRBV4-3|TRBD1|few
CASSQSGTGSGNTIYF
TGCGCCAGCAGCCAAAGCGGGACAGGCTCTGGAAACACCATATATTTT
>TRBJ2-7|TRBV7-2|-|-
CASSFTGSAYEQYF
TGTGCCAGCAGTTTTACAGGGTCGGCCTACGAGCAGTACTTC
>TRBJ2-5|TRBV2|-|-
CASSGGKRGQETQYF
TGTGCCAGCAGTGGCGGCAAACGGGGGCAAGAGACCCAGTACTTC
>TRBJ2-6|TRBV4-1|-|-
CASSRVSTGRIGANVLTF
TGCGCCAGCAGCCGGGTTTCGACAGGAAGAATTGGGGCCAACGTCCTGACTTTC
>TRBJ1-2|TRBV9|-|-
CASSAVTGISAGYTF
TGTGCCAGCAGCGCCGTTACAGGGATCAGTGCAGGCTACACCTTC
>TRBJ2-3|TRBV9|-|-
CASSVGPQYTDTQYF
TGTGCCAGCAGCGTAGGGCCCCAGTACACAGATACGCAGTATTTT
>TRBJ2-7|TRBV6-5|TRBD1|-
CASRSDRAGKYEQYF
TGTGCCAGCAGAAGTGACAGGGCCGGAAAGTACGAGCAGTACTTC
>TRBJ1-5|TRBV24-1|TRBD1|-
CATSVGGQGQPQHF
TGTGCCACCAGTGTAGGGGGCCAGGGTCAGCCCCAGCATTTT
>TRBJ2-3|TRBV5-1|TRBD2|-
CASKAGGPGDTQYF
TGCGCCAGCAAAGCGGGGGGGCCAGGGGATACGCAGTATTTT
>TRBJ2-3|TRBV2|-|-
CASRPNPGGMDTQYF
TGTGCCAGCAGACCGAACCCCGGGGGTATGGATACGCAGTATTTT
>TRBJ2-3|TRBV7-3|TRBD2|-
CASSLIPGGRGDTQYF
TGTGCCAGCAGCTTAATCCCGGGGGGGCGCGGAGATACGCAGTATTTT
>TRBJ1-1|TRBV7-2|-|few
CASSLHMNTEAFF
TGTGCCAGCAGCTTACACATGAACACTGAAGCTTTCTTT
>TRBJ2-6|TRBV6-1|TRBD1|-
CASSERGHGSGANVLTF
TGTGCCAGCAGTGAAAGGGGGCACGGCTCTGGGGCCAACGTCCTGACTTTC
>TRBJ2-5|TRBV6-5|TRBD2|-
CASNPGLADPDF
TGTGCCAGCAATCCGGGACTAGCGGACCCAGACTTC
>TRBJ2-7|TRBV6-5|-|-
CASTDTPSSYEQYF
TGTGCCAGCACCGACACTCCCAGCTCCTACGAGCAGTACTTC
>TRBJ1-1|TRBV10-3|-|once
CAISGGEANTEAFF
TGTGCCATCAGTGGGGGGGAAGCGAACACTGAAGCTTTCTTT
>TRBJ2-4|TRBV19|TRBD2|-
CASDPGLAGFVTKNIQYF
TGTGCCAGTGATCCGGGACTAGCGGGCTTCGTTACCAAAAACATTCAGTACTTC